This TCR beta chain emerged from a study of neurological immune-mediated disorders. With 10-nucleotide random UMIs, 5'RACE was used to make the cDNA. TCRdb used MiXCR to reprocess the 5' RACE reads, holding one entry per CDR3 protein. The table has 15,000 to 20,000 distinct CDR3 sequences, roughly 10% seen once. This receptor was obtained from a woman between 50 and 59 years old in good health. The sample comprised CD8+ T cells from blood.

The CDR3 DNA sequence: TGTGCCAGCAGTGTAGACAGGCTAGATACGCAGTATTTT. Protein sequence: CASSVDRLDTQYF. The V gene is TRBV6-5, the J gene TRBJ2-3; D is perhaps TRBD1 (6 bases). V was shortened by 5 bases and J by 5 bases, with 11 bases between the two germline ends. CDR1 is MNHEY, CDR2 SVGAGI, per germline. The CDR3 consists of 13 residues.